These 9 T cell receptor beta chains came from one sample sequenced in a study of OX40 agonist ivuxolimab in advanced cancers. Sequenced by immunoSEQ multiplex PCR; TCRdb stores in-frame clones only, minus some. Of approximately 82,000 clones in the sample, 88% were seen once. The material was CD4+ or CD8+ T cells sorted from blood, obtained in a trial of the OX40 agonist ivuxolimab. Source of these receptors: an adult with an advanced solid tumor such as melanoma, head and neck, liver or kidney cancer.

The chain combines TRBV19 with TRBJ1-4; maybe TRBD1 (5 bases). The V end was cut by 3 bases, the J end by 8 bases, with 16 bases between. There are 15 residues in the CDR3. CDR1 is LNHDA, CDR2 SQIVND, per germline (reference sequence). The CDR3 here is CASSMRRDSGEKLFF. The CDR3 DNA follows: TGTGCCAGTAGTATGCGAAGGGATTCAGGGGAAAAACTGTTTTTT.

The chain uses TRBV30 and TRBJ2-5; no firm D call. Trimming cost V 0 bases and J 4 bases, with 12 bases left between them. This CDR3 contains 14 residues. Looked up from germline, CDR1 is GTSNPN and CDR2 is SVGIG (reference sequence). The CDR3 is CAWSVKGLGETQYF. In nucleotides, the CDR3 is TGTGCCTGGAGTGTAAAGGGTCTAGGAGAGACCCAGTACTTC.

The chain combines TRBV5-4 with TRBJ2-3; a weak D match, TRBD1 (5 bases). This CDR3 has 16 residues. The germline V and J ends were trimmed by 1 base and 0 bases, with 12 bases remaining between them. CDR1 and CDR2 from the germline V gene are SGHNT and YYREEE (reference sequence). The CDR3 DNA reads TGTGCCAGCAGCTTGAGGGAACAGGCTAGCACAGATACGCAGTATTTT. Protein sequence: CASSLREQASTDTQYF.

This chain uses TRBV19 with TRBJ1-1, with unresolved D. With 3 bases removed from V and 0 bases from J, the gap between germline ends came to 8 bases. The germline V gene has CDR1 LNHDA and CDR2 SQIVND (reference sequence). The CDR3 covers 14 residues. The CDR3 sequence is CASSIGSMNTEAFF. The CDR3 nucleotides read TGTGCCAGTAGTATTGGTTCCATGAACACTGAAGCTTTCTTT.

The chain links TRBV23-1 to TRBJ1-1, with TRBD1 matching 8 bases. TRBV23-1 carries the ORF label, with uncertain function. The CDR3 runs 17 residues. Trimming at V came to 0 bases and at J to 0 bases, leaving 6 bases not matched to a gene. CDR3 DNA: TGCGCCAGCAGTCAATCGGACAGGGTCCCAATGAACACTGAAGCTTTCTTT. Protein product: CASSQSDRVPMNTEAFF.

CDR3 in DNA: TGTGCCTGGAGTGTTGATAGCTCCAGCTCCTACGAGCAGTACTTC. Translation: CAWSVDSSSSYEQYF. The chain recombines TRBV30 with TRBJ2-7; no reliable D call. Trimming left V 0 bases short and J 0 bases short, with 12 bases between. The CDR3 totals 15 residues. Germline CDR1 is GTSNPN and CDR2 is SVGIG (reference sequence).

This chain links TRBV6-1 with TRBJ2-7, with TRBD1 matching 7 bases. The CDR3 extends over 12 amino acids. Germline lookup yields CDR1 MNHNS and CDR2 SASEGT. After removal of 4 bases from V and 7 bases from J, the junction contained 4 bases not matched to a gene. The DNA for the CDR3 is TGTGCCAGCAGTGTACAGGGGTGGGAGCAGTACTTC. Encoded protein: CASSVQGWEQYF.

This clone has only one observation. V and J are TRBV5-4 and TRBJ2-5; D assignment may be TRBD1 or TRBD2 (5 bases each). Trimming took 6 bases from V and 5 from J, leaving 14 bases between them. The CDR3 loop spans 13 amino acids. Germline CDR1 reads SGHNT; CDR2 reads YYREEE (reference sequence). The CDR3: CASNSQGGETQYF. The CDR3 DNA is TGTGCCAGCAACTCCCAGGGCGGGGAGACCCAGTACTTC.

The J gene is TRBJ1-1, the V gene TRBV28, with D possibly matching TRBD1 (5 bases). The CDR3 is 15 amino acids. V dropped 6 bases and J dropped 7 bases, with 21 bases sitting between them. Germline CDR1 and CDR2: MDHEN and SYDVKM. The CDR3: CASRSGDSGLLEAFF. The CDR3 DNA reads TGTGCCAGCAGATCTGGCGACTCGGGACTCCTTGAAGCTTTCTTT.